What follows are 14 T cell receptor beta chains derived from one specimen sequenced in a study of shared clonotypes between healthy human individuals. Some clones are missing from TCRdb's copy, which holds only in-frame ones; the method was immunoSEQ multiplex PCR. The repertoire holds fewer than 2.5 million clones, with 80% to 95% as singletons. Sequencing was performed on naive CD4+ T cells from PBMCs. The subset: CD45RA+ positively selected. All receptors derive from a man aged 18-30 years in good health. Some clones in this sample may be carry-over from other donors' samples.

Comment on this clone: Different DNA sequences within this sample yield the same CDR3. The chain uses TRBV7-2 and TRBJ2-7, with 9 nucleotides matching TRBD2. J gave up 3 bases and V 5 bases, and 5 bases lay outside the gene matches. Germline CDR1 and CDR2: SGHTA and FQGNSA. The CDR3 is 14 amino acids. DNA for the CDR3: TGTGCCAGCAGCCGCGGCGGGAGGGGCTACGAGCAGTACTTC. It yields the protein CASSRGGRGYEQYF.

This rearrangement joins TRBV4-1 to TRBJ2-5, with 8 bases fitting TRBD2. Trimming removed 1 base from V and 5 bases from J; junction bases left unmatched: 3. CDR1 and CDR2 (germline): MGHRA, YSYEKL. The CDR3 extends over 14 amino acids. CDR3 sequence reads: CASSQGGRRETQYF. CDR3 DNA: TGCGCCAGCAGCCAAGGCGGGAGGCGGGAGACCCAGTACTTC.

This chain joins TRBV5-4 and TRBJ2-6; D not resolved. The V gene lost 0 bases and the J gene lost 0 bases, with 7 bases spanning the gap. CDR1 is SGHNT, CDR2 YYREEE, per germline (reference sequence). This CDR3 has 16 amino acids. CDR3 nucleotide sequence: TGTGCCAGCAGCTTGGCAAAGCGCTCTGGGGCCAACGTCCTGACTTTC. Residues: CASSLAKRSGANVLTF.

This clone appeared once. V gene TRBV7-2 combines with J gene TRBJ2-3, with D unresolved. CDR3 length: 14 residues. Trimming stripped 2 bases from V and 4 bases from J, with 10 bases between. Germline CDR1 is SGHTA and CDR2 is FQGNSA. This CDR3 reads CASSLLIPPDTQYF. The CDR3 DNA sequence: TGTGCCAGCAGCTTACTCATCCCCCCAGATACGCAGTATTTT.

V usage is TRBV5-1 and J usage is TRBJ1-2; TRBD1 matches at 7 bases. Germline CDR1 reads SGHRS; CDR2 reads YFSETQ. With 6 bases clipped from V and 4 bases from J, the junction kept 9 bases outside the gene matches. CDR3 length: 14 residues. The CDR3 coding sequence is TGCGCCAGCACCAGAGACAGGGAGGGCTATGGCTACACCTTC. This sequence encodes CASTRDREGYGYTF.

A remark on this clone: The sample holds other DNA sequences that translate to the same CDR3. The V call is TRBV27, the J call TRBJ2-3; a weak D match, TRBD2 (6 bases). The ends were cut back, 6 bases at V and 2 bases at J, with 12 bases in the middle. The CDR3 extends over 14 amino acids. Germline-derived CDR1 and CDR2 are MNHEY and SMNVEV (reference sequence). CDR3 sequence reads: CASSLGGITDTQYF. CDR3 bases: TGTGCCAGCAGCTTGGGAGGAATCACAGATACGCAGTATTTT.

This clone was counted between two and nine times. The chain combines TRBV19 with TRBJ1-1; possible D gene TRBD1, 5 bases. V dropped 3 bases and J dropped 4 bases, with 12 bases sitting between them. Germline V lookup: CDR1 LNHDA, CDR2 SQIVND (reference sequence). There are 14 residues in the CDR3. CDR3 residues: CASSIVGRSTEAFF. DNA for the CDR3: TGTGCCAGTAGTATCGTGGGGCGAAGCACTGAAGCTTTCTTT.

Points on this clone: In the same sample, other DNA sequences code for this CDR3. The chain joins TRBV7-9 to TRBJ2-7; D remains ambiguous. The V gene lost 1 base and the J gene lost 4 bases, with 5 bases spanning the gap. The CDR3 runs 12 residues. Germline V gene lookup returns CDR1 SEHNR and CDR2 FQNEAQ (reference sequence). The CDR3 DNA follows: TGTGCCAGCAGCTTAGTGGGTTACGAGCAGTACTTC. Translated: CASSLVGYEQYF.

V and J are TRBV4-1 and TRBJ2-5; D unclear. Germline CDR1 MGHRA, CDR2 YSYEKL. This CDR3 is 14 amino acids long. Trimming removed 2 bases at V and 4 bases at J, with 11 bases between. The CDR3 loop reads CASSQIAGVETQYF. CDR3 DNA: TGCGCCAGCAGCCAAATAGCTGGTGTAGAGACCCAGTACTTC.

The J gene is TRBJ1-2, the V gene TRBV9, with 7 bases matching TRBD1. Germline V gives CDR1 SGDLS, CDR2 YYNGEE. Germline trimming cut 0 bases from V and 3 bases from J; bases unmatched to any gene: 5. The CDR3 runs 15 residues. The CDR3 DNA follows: TGTGCCAGCAGCGTAGCGGGAGGGGGCCACTATGGCTACACCTTC. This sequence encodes CASSVAGGGHYGYTF. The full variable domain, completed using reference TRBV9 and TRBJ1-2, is DSGVTQTPKHLITATGQRVTLRCSPRSGDLSVYWYQQSLDQGLQFLIQYYNGEERAKGNILERFSAQQFPDLHSELNLSSLELGDSALYFCASSVAGGGHYGYTFGSGTRLTVV.

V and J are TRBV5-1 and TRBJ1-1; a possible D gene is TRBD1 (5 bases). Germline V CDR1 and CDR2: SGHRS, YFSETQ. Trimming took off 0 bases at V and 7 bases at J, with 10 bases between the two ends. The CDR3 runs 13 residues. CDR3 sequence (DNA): TGCGCCAGCAGCTTGGCTAGGGGCGGTGAAGCTTTCTTT. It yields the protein CASSLARGGEAFF.

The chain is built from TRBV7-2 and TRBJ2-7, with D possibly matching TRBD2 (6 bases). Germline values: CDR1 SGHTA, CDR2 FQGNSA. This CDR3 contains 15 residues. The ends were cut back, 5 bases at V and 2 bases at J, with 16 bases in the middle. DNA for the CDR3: TGTGCCAGCAGCCACGGGGGTGCGATTCCCTACGAGCAGTACTTC. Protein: CASSHGGAIPYEQYF.

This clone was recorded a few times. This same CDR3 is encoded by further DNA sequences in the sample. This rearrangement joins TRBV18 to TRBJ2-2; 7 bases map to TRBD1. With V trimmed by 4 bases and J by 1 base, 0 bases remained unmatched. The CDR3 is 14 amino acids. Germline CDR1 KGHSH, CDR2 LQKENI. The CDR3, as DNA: TGTGCCAGCTCACGGGACAGGAACACCGGGGAGCTGTTTTTT. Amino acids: CASSRDRNTGELFF.

This CDR3 reads CASSRGEKWNNQPQHF. The CDR3 DNA reads TGTGCCAGCAGCCGGGGGGAGAAGTGGAACAATCAGCCCCAGCATTTT. The V and J genes are TRBV7-2 and TRBJ1-5; tentative D call: TRBD1 (5 bases). CDR3 length: 16 residues. CDR1 and CDR2 (germline): SGHTA, FQGNSA. V lost 5 bases to trimming and J lost 3 bases, with 17 bases between them.